The entry that follows covers one T cell receptor beta chain sequence. What it binds is not known. This CDR3 is built from 16 residues. Germline lookup yields CDR1 MNHEY and CDR2 SVGAGI. V lost 0 bases and J lost 1; bases outside the gene matches: 1. Profiled with immunoSEQ multiplex PCR; TCRdb holds only in-frame clones, not every one. The sample includes fewer than 650,000 clones, about 80% of them seen just once. It was some 84 million PBMCs that unsorted samples used for genomic DNA. This sample stems from a study of shared clonotypes between healthy human individuals. The study's findings and limits: Sharing of clonotypes among donors was expected to vary with sequencing depth.

This sequence was found in a woman between 40 and 55 years old in good health. Some clones in this sample may be carry-over from other donors' samples. The V call is TRBV6-5, the J call TRBJ2-1, with 9 bases identical to TRBD2. Sequencing input: PBMCs. In DNA, the CDR3 is TGTGCCAGCAGTTACTCCCTAGCGGGATCCTACAATGAGCAGTTCTTC. Translation gives CASSYSLAGSYNEQFF.